This T cell receptor beta chain was profiled in a study of post-analysis software for immune sequencing data. In this sample, this clonotype turned up many times. Its target is not known. The study, taken as a whole, reports: F measure grouped same-batch samples tightly together. The study found TRBV5-6, TRBV5-1 and TRBV20-1 among about 5 TRBV segments more frequent in patients than controls.

The CDR3 covers 15 residues. Germline assignment: CDR1 KGHDR and CDR2 SFDVKD. Trimming pared 3 bases from V and 6 bases from J, leaving 14 bases between. Tagging with unique molecular identifiers was a feature of the TCR beta cDNA libraries. Roughly 500,000 cDNA molecules were obtained from about 1 to 10 million T cells. TCRdb re-analysed the PCR reads in MiXCR, keeping a single row per CDR3 protein. The sample contains about 260,000 distinct CDR3 sequences, around 34% of which appear only once. The rearrangement links TRBV24-1 to TRBJ2-1; possibly TRBD1 for D (5 bases). This TCR derives from a girl aged 5-17 years with multiple sclerosis. What was sequenced was blood. The CDR3, as DNA: TGTGCCACCAGTGATCCAGGACATGATATCAATGAGCAGTTCTTC. Amino acid sequence: CATSDPGHDINEQFF.